This T cell receptor (beta chain) was identified during a study of blood T cells in healthy people across ages. The germline V gene has CDR1 DFQATT and CDR2 SNEGSKA (reference sequence). The CDR3 has 13 amino acids. This clonotype was observed a single time. Its antigen is still unknown. For the second PCR, which ran for about 7 to 11 cycles, a sample-barcoded 5' primer and a J-beta primer mix were used. TCRdb called the 5' RACE reads again in MiXCR, with one record for every CDR3 protein. The sample has 790,000 or so distinct CDR3 sequences, 35% to 60% seen once. The people who gave samples were healthy Caucasians from Russia, aged roughly 6 to 100. Every sample yielded at least 6.5 million isolated PBMCs. Study-wide results and caveats: It was not possible, with unsorted PBMCs, to conclusively compare naive and antigen-experienced cells. In older individuals, TCR beta diversity per million T cells was lower, falling roughly linearly with age.

The sequenced sample was blood. The chain uses TRBV20-1 and TRBJ2-7; TRBD1 might be the D (5 bases). The assigned J gene may be wrong: the sequence end matches TRBJ2-5 better. The receptor's source is a man at least 80 years old in good health. The CDR3 sequence is CSASGHWGETQYF. The CDR3 nucleotides are TGCAGTGCATCAGGACACTGGGGAGAGACCCAGTACTTC.